This TCR beta chain was sequenced in a study of graft-versus-host responses after intestinal transplantation. Study-level background: Recipients received multivisceral, liver-intestinal, or isolated intestinal transplants.

General study results and limits: The study found high graft-versus-host to host-versus-graft clonal ratios in allografts of patients with graft-donor T cell macrochimerism. The marrow of recipients harbored GvH clones, and ileum or blood showed some of them first.

The table came from immunoSEQ multiplex PCR; TCRdb's copy has only in-frame clones and leaves some out. Of nearly 25,000 clones in the sample, around 40% were seen once. The responders that had proliferated, CFSE-low CD3+CD4+ and CD3+CD8+ cells, were sorted after the reaction. Trimming stripped 1 base from V and 0 bases from J, with 16 bases between. The CDR3 is 17 residues long. Per germline, CDR1 SEHNR and CDR2 FQNEAQ (reference sequence). This material consisted of alloreactive CD4+ T cells from a mixed lymphocyte reaction culture, taken before intestinal transplant. Subset in this sample: CFSE-low proliferating T cells sorted from roughly six-day pre-transplant mixed lymphocyte reaction (GvH or HvG direction). V gene TRBV7-9 combines with J gene TRBJ2-7; tentative D call: TRBD1 (6 bases). This TCR derives from a human patient who received an intestinal transplant. CDR3 sequence: CASSLGYITGNSYEQYF. DNA of the CDR3: TGTGCCAGCAGCTTAGGATATATTACAGGGAACTCCTACGAGCAGTACTTC.